The T cell receptor beta chain described here comes from a study of T-cell memory formation after mild COVID-19. In TCRdb, the 5' RACE reads were re-called with MiXCR into one record per CDR3 protein. This sample has approximately 580,000 distinct CDR3 sequences, with around 21% found just once. This clonotype came up a few times. Sequencing was carried out using PBMCs or a T cell subset sorted from them (not recorded which). This receptor was obtained from an adult woman who had mild COVID-19 (a few samples of this study predate the infection). Cell type and time point are not known.

CDR3 in amino acids: CASSGTLGNSFYEQYF. DNA for the CDR3: TGTGCCAGCAGTGGAACGTTGGGTAACAGTTTCTACGAGCAGTACTTC. This chain links TRBV7-9 with TRBJ2-7; D remains ambiguous. V lost 6 bases to trimming and J lost 3 bases, with 21 bases between them. Germline CDR1 SEHNR, CDR2 FQNEAQ (reference sequence). The CDR3 is made up of 16 amino acids. Using reference TRBV7-9 and TRBJ2-7 for the parts outside the CDR3, the full variable domain is DTGVSQNPRHKITKRGQNVTFRCDPISEHNRLYWYRQTLGQGPEFLTYFQNEAQLEKSRLLSDRFSAERPKGSFSTLEIQRTEQGDSAMYLCASSGTLGNSFYEQYFGPGTRLTVT.